These 30 T cell receptor beta chains came from one sample sequenced in a study of early T cells in non-severe SARS-CoV-2 infection. Using its own MiXCR run on the 5' RACE reads, TCRdb lists one record per CDR3 protein. This table has over 55,000 distinct CDR3 sequences, roughly 9.7% appearing once. Sequenced sample: whole blood. These TCRs come from an adult who was a healthcare worker with PCR-confirmed SARS-CoV-2 infection or an uninfected control (not recorded which).

J is TRBJ2-1 and V is TRBV7-9; 9 positions agree with TRBD2. Germline loops: CDR1 SEHNR, CDR2 FQNEAQ (reference sequence). This CDR3 contains 15 residues. V lost 0 bases to trimming and J lost 12 bases; unmatched junction nucleotides: 9. CDR3 in DNA: TGTGCCAGCAGCTTAGCCCTAGCGGGATTCCGTGGGCAGTTCTTC. It yields the protein CASSLALAGFRGQFF.

The sample holds many counts of this clonotype. The J gene is TRBJ1-5, the V gene TRBV19; no clear D gene. Per the germline V gene, CDR1 is LNHDA and CDR2 is SQIVND (reference sequence). The CDR3 has 12 residues. The V gene lost 3 bases and the J gene lost 5 bases, with 5 bases spanning the gap. The CDR3 reads CASSIPDQPQHF. The CDR3 nucleotides read TGTGCCAGTAGTATCCCAGATCAGCCCCAGCATTTT.

This chain joins TRBV6-2 or TRBV6-3 and TRBJ2-2; the match to TRBD1 covers 8 bases. CDR1 and CDR2 from the germline V gene are MNHEY and SVGEGT. The CDR3 totals 14 residues. V dropped 4 bases and J dropped 8; count of bases not matched to a gene: 6. Here the CDR3 reads CASSSGQGSGELFF. The CDR3 region has the DNA TGTGCCAGCAGTTCCGGACAGGGAAGTGGGGAGCTGTTTTTT.

This clonotype has at least ten counts. The genes are TRBV20-1 and TRBJ2-1; perhaps TRBD1 as D (6 bases). The length of the CDR3 is 13 residues. CDR1 DFQATT and CDR2 SNEGSKA come from the germline V gene (reference sequence). V was trimmed by 3 bases and J by 6 bases, leaving 12 bases between them. The CDR3 nucleotides read TGCAGTGCTAGGGTTCCAGGGGCCAATGAGCAGTTCTTC. Translation gives CSARVPGANEQFF.

This clonotype was recorded many times. V and J are TRBV9 and TRBJ2-3, with D uncertain. The CDR3 is made up of 14 amino acids. In germline, CDR1 is SGDLS, CDR2 YYNGEE. V was trimmed by 0 bases and J by 0 bases, leaving 5 bases between them. CDR3 DNA sequence: TGTGCCAGCAGCGTAGAGTGGAGCACAGATACGCAGTATTTT. Its translation: CASSVEWSTDTQYF.

This clonotype was observed many times. The rearrangement uses TRBV7-6 and TRBJ2-3, with TRBD2 matching 12 bases. This CDR3 spans 17 amino acids. V shed 4 bases, J shed 1 base, and the junction held 6 bases outside the gene matches. CDR1 and CDR2 (germline): SGHVS, FNYEAQ. The CDR3 spells CASSSLAGGPGTDTQYF. The CDR3 DNA is TGTGCCAGCAGCTCGCTAGCGGGAGGGCCGGGCACAGATACGCAGTATTTT.

This clonotype was seen ten or more times. The rearrangement links TRBV2 to TRBJ2-1; TRBD2 matches 10 bases. Trimming at V came to 0 bases and at J to 5 bases, leaving 7 bases not matched to a gene. The CDR3 has 17 residues. Germline CDR1 and CDR2: SNHLY and FYNNEI. CDR3 sequence: CASSEAVRTSGHNEQFF. In nucleotides, the CDR3 is TGTGCCAGCAGTGAAGCGGTTCGGACTAGCGGACACAATGAGCAGTTCTTC.

The sample holds many counts of this clonotype. The chain couples TRBV7-8 to TRBJ1-2; D is undetermined. The V end lost 5 bases, the J end lost 6 bases, and 16 bases lay between the germline ends. Germline V CDR1 and CDR2: SGHVS, FQNEAQ. This CDR3 region has 14 residues. CDR3 sequence reads: CASSTSVNIHGYTF. CDR3 DNA: TGTGCCAGCAGCACCTCCGTGAACATCCATGGCTACACCTTC. The full variable domain, rest sourced from reference TRBV7-8 and TRBJ1-2, is GAGVSQSPRYKVAKRGQDVALRCDPISGHVSLFWYQQALGQGPEFLTYFQNEAQLDKSGLPSDRFFAERPEGSVSTLKIQRTQQEDSAVYLCASSTSVNIHGYTFGSGTRLTVV.

A remark on this clonotype: A much larger clone sits a single nucleotide away, making a read error possible. The chain couples TRBV6-1 to TRBJ2-3; D remains unclear. The length of the CDR3 is 13 residues. CDR1 is MNHNS, CDR2 SASEGT, per germline. The CDR3 protein is CVSLWSPPDTQYF. CDR3 nucleotide sequence: TGTGTCAGCTTATGGTCTCCCCCCGATACGCAGTATTTT.

This clonotype was recorded at least ten times. The CDR3 reads CSARRRGGGGNQPQHF. The CDR3 DNA sequence: TGCAGTGCTAGAAGGCGGGGGGGCGGAGGCAATCAGCCCCAGCATTTT. The V and J genes are TRBV20-1 and TRBJ1-5, with D possibly matching TRBD1 (6 bases). Germline CDR1 and CDR2: DFQATT and SNEGSKA (reference sequence). V lost 2 bases and J 2 bases, leaving 16 bases between the germline ends. The CDR3 has 16 amino acids.

This clonotype was found a few times. This chain links TRBV12-3 or TRBV12-4 with TRBJ2-5; no definite D call. The V end lost 3 bases, the J end lost 1 base, and 24 bases lay between the germline ends. This CDR3 is built from 19 residues. The CDR3 coding sequence is TGTGCCAGCAGTTTTTTCGTAGATTGGCAAGGAACACTCCAAGAGACCCAGTACTTC. This gives the protein CASSFFVDWQGTLQETQYF.

This chain connects TRBV13 to TRBJ1-3, with D perhaps matching TRBD1 (5 bases). CDR1 and CDR2 from the germline V gene are PRHDT and FYEKMQ (reference sequence). This CDR3 region has 14 residues. The V and J ends lost 3 bases and 4 bases respectively, with 10 bases between them. CDR3 sequence (DNA): TGTGCCAGCAGCTTGGGACGGTACGGAAACACCATATATTTT. Protein product: CASSLGRYGNTIYF.

This clonotype was seen repeatedly, ten times or more. V usage is TRBV27 and J usage is TRBJ2-1, with 7 bases lining up with TRBD2. This CDR3 is 17 amino acids long. Germline V gene lookup returns CDR1 MNHEY and CDR2 SMNVEV (reference sequence). Trimming cost V 5 bases and J 8 bases; bases outside gene matches: 18. The CDR3 nucleotides are TGTGCCAGCAGTCCCGAAGACGCACTACCACGGGGGGATGAGCAGTTCTTC. Protein product: CASSPEDALPRGDEQFF.

This clonotype has a handful of counts. The V gene is TRBV18, the J gene TRBJ2-2; 11 bases are a match to TRBD2. The V segment lost 5 bases and the J segment 0 bases; nucleotides outside the gene matches: 8. This CDR3 has 18 amino acids. Germline CDR1 reads KGHSH; CDR2 reads LQKENI. The CDR3 bases are TGTGCCAGCTCATTTACCGGGACTAGCGGCGCGAACACCGGGGAGCTGTTTTTT. Amino acids: CASSFTGTSGANTGELFF.

Ten or more counts support this clonotype. V usage is TRBV2 and J usage is TRBJ2-5; TRBD1 might be the D (6 bases). V was cut by 4 bases and J by 2 bases, with 8 bases left in between. Germline-derived CDR1 and CDR2 are SNHLY and FYNNEI. The CDR3 runs to 13 residues. Here the CDR3 DNA reads TGTGCCAGCAGTGCGGACAGTCAAGAGACCCAGTACTTC. As protein: CASSADSQETQYF.

This clonotype was observed many times. The chain is built from TRBV12-3 or TRBV12-4 and TRBJ2-2; 7 bases fit TRBD2. Trimming removed 5 bases from V and 3 bases from J; junction bases left unmatched: 6. This CDR3 has 15 amino acids. The CDR3 spells CASSLASGYTGELFF. CDR3 coding DNA: TGTGCCAGCAGTCTGGCTAGCGGATACACCGGGGAGCTGTTTTTT.

V usage is TRBV11-2 and J usage is TRBJ2-2; the match to TRBD2 covers 8 bases. V lost 8 bases, J lost 0 bases, and 5 bases stayed unmatched. Per the germline V gene, CDR1 is SGHAT and CDR2 is FQNNGV. The CDR3 length is 15 residues. CDR3 region: CASSRGDPNTGELFF. CDR3 nucleotide sequence: TGTGCCAGCTCGCGGGGGGACCCGAACACCGGGGAGCTGTTTTTT.

This chain connects TRBV30 to TRBJ2-3; 15 bases line up with TRBD2. Germline assignment: CDR1 GTSNPN and CDR2 SVGIG (reference sequence). The CDR3 runs 15 residues. J lost 7 bases, V lost 1 base, and 3 bases had no gene match. The CDR3 is CAWSEGLAGGNTQYF. Written as DNA, the CDR3 is TGTGCCTGGAGTGAGGGACTAGCGGGAGGCAATACGCAGTATTTT. The full variable domain, in which reference TRBV30 and TRBJ2-3 provide the parts outside the CDR3, is SQTIHQWPATLVQPVGSPLSLECTVEGTSNPNLYWYRQAAGRGLQLLFYSVGIGQISSEVPQNLSASRPQDRQFILSSKKLLLSDSGFYLCAWSEGLAGGNTQYFGPGTRLTVL.

This clonotype was counted many times. The rearrangement uses TRBV21-1 and TRBJ1-6; TRBD1 reflects the table's D call only, with no check against the DNA. TRBV21-1 has pseudogene status. The CDR3 extends over 16 amino acids. The CDR3 is CASSKSSRVGDSPLHF. CDR3 in DNA: TGTGCCAGCAGCAAATCGAGCAGGGTGGGGGATTCACCCCTCCACTTT.

This clonotype was seen many times. J is TRBJ1-2 and V is TRBV5-1; D is possibly TRBD1 (5 bases). Germline CDR1 reads SGHRS; CDR2 reads YFSETQ. Deletions cut 4 bases from V and 1 base from J, with 11 bases between. The CDR3 runs to 14 residues. CDR3 nucleotide sequence: TGCGCCAGCAGCCACCGCGGGGGTAACTATGGCTACACCTTC. This encodes CASSHRGGNYGYTF.

This clonotype was recorded a few times. The chain joins TRBV7-9 to TRBJ2-7; possibly TRBD2 for D (6 bases). This CDR3 has 11 amino acids. Trimming took off 11 bases at V and 7 bases at J, with 15 bases between the two ends. From germline, CDR1 is SEHNR and CDR2 FQNEAQ (reference sequence). This CDR3 is CAGGSPREQYF. CDR3 nucleotide sequence: TGTGCCGGGGGGAGCCCTCGGGAGCAGTACTTC.

This clonotype was detected ten times or more. The chain employs TRBV20-1 and TRBJ2-7, with 9 bases identical to TRBD2. J lost 2 bases, V lost 6 bases, and 11 bases had no gene match. Germline lookup yields CDR1 DFQATT and CDR2 SNEGSKA (reference sequence). This CDR3 spans 15 amino acids. CDR3 sequence (DNA): TGCAGTGCCCTTCGATGGGCTAGCGGGGCCTACGAGCAGTACTTC. It is translated as CSALRWASGAYEQYF.

This chain joins TRBV6-5 and TRBJ1-2, with 7 nucleotides matching TRBD1. The length of the CDR3 is 16 residues. The germline CDR1 and CDR2 sequences are MNHEY and SVGAGI. Trimming at V came to 6 bases and at J to 5 bases, leaving 15 bases not matched to a gene. In DNA, the CDR3 is TGTGCCAGCAGCGACTGGTCTCGGGACAGAGGGTATGGCTACACCTTC. Translation: CASSDWSRDRGYGYTF.

This chain uses TRBV15 with TRBJ2-3; D is undetermined. Per the germline V gene, CDR1 is LNHNV and CDR2 is YYDKDF (reference sequence). The CDR3 consists of 17 residues. The germline V and J ends were trimmed by 0 bases and 7 bases, with 20 bases remaining between them. For the CDR3, the DNA is TGTGCCACCAGCAGAGATCCAATCTCGACATCTCCTAATACGCAGTATTTT. It yields the protein CATSRDPISTSPNTQYF.

The genes are TRBV7-2 and TRBJ1-2; 8 positions agree with TRBD1. V was clipped by 4 bases and J by 4 bases; unmatched bases: 5. CDR1 and CDR2 (germline): SGHTA, FQGNSA. This CDR3 has 14 amino acids. CDR3 loop: CASSSNRGGYGYTF. The CDR3 coding sequence is TGTGCCAGCAGCTCCAACAGGGGGGGCTATGGCTACACCTTC.

This clonotype was seen at least ten times. V is TRBV3-1 and J is TRBJ2-4; D remains unclear. Per germline, CDR1 LGHDT and CDR2 YNNKEL (reference sequence). CDR3 length: 11 amino acids. V lost 4 bases and J 7 bases, leaving 5 bases between the germline ends. CDR3 amino acids: CASSLGNIQYF. CDR3 bases: TGTGCCAGCAGCCTAGGTAACATTCAGTACTTC.

The rearrangement links TRBV5-1 to TRBJ2-3; 9 bases are shared with TRBD2. CDR3 length: 16 residues. After removal of 2 bases from V and 1 base from J, the junction contained 5 bases not matched to a gene. The germline V gene encodes CDR1 SGHRS and CDR2 YFSETQ. CDR3 DNA: TGCGCCAGCAGCTTTGGTCGGACTAGCGGCACAGATACGCAGTATTTT. Translated, it gives CASSFGRTSGTDTQYF.

This clonotype was detected only a few times. V gene TRBV3-1 combines with J gene TRBJ2-1, with unresolved D. There are 15 residues in the CDR3. Trimming stripped 0 bases from V and 2 bases from J, with 8 bases between. Looked up from germline, CDR1 is LGHDT and CDR2 is YNNKEL (reference sequence). The CDR3 region has the DNA TGTGCCAGCAGCCAAGAGACCCCTCCCTACAATGAGCAGTTCTTC. Translated: CASSQETPPYNEQFF.

This clonotype was recorded many times. The chain is built from TRBV9 and TRBJ2-1, with TRBD2 matching over 8 bases. The CDR3 contains 15 residues. Looked up from germline, CDR1 is SGDLS and CDR2 is YYNGEE. The trim removed 0 bases at V and 9 bases at J, leaving 8 bases unmatched. CDR3 residues: CASSVVAGGLGEQFF. The CDR3 bases are TGTGCCAGCAGCGTAGTTGCGGGAGGTTTGGGTGAGCAGTTCTTC.

This clonotype was seen a few times. The chain has TRBV5-1 and TRBJ2-5, with TRBD1 identical over 7 bases. The CDR3 is 15 amino acids. In germline, CDR1 is SGHRS, CDR2 YFSETQ. The trim removed 0 bases at V and 1 base at J, leaving 3 bases unmatched. The CDR3, as DNA: TGCGCCAGCAGCTTGGGGGACAGTCCCCAAGAGACCCAGTACTTC. Its protein product is CASSLGDSPQETQYF.